This T cell receptor beta chain was captured by sequencing in a study of CD8+ T cells in alopecia areata. Overall study: Tofacitinib exposure lasted 6 to 18 months, followed by 6 months off drug.

RNA extraction was followed by reverse transcription into cDNA, which acted as the sequencing template. Repertoires were generated with immunoSEQ multiplex PCR, while TCRdb's copy carries only in-frame clones and drops some. The sample includes some 170,000 clones, just under 60% of them seen just once. Sorting from PBMCs produced CD4+ and CD8+ T cells. The V gene's germline CDR1 is KGHSH and CDR2 LQKENI. The CDR3 extends over 14 amino acids. The ends were cut back, 2 bases at V and 5 bases at J, with 10 bases in the middle. Sequenced material: CD4+ T cells sorted from blood, taken at week 0. The chain links TRBV18 to TRBJ2-1; no clear D gene. The TCR sequence derives from a human donor with alopecia areata. CDR3 amino acids: CASSPGIRNNEQFF. The DNA of the CDR3 is TGTGCCAGCTCACCAGGAATCCGTAACAATGAGCAGTTCTTC.